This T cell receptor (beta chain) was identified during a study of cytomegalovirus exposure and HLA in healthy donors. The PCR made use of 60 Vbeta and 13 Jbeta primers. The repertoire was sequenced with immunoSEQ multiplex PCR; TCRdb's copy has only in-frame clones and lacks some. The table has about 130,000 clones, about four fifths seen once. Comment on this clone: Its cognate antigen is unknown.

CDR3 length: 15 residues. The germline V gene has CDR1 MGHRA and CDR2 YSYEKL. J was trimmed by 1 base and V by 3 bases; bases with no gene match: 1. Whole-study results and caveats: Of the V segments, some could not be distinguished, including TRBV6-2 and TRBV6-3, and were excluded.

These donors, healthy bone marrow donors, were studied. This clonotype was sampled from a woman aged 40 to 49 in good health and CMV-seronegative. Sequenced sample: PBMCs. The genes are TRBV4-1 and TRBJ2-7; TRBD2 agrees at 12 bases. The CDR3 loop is CASSHGTSGSYEQYF. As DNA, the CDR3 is TGCGCCAGCAGCCATGGGACTAGCGGGTCCTACGAGCAGTACTTC.